Here is one T cell receptor (beta chain) with its context. Its specific antigen is unknown. One base away there is no much larger clone; base qualities are not given. The germline V gene encodes CDR1 GTSNPN and CDR2 SVGIG (reference sequence). Trimming costs V 5 bases and J 12 bases, and their ends lie 10 bases apart. CDR3 length: 9 amino acids, cysteine to phenylalanine. Only the CDR3 portion is preserved as DNA: 27 bases, with reading frame beginning at the first base. This sample is drawn from a study of blood T cells in healthy people across ages (dated by TCRdb to between 2014 and 2017). For context, the study as a whole: Template switching captured roughly one uniquely barcoded TCR beta cDNA molecule per two T cells in model experiments. To track age-related changes in TCR beta repertoire diversity, the study relied on deep sequencing normalized with unique cDNA molecular identifiers. Donors were grouped into four age groups: young (average approximately 16 years), middle-aged (39), aged (around 56) and long-lived (approximately 78). To avoid experimental bias, donors of different ages were distributed randomly across sequencing lanes. Using the same blood draw, the study looked at two additional independent replicas of 1 million unique cDNA reads for two donors, one aged 18 to 30 and the other aged 80 or older.

The investigation overall reported the following: As age increased, observed TCR beta diversity per million T cells dropped in a roughly linear way, and a significant reduction was already evident by age roughly 40. The long-lived group showed more naive CD4+ T cells, fewer expanded clones and increased TCR diversity than the aged group, suggesting age selection. The CMV infection status of donors was not known, potentially confounding age-related changes in expanded clonotypes. A strong correlation was found between observed TCR beta diversity and the percentage of naive T cells measured by flow cytometry. Conclusive comparison of naive and antigen-experienced compartments was prevented by the profiling of bulk unsorted PBMCs. Estimates of total diversity based on one million sequenced T cells were regarded as lower bounds and as underestimates.

The roughly 42 donors, aged about 6 to 95 years, were systemically healthy Caucasian individuals from Russia. Around 10 milliliters of peripheral blood were collected from each donor into EDTA-treated Vacutainer tubes. Ficoll-Paque density-gradient centrifugation was used to isolate PBMCs, with at least 7 million obtained per sample. Total RNA, at least 5.5 micrograms per sample, was extracted from PBMCs with Trizol reagent. For every donor, an aliquot of PBMCs went through flow cytometry to measure the percentages of naive CD45RAhigh/CD27high T cells. Library method: 5' RACE. Data came from an Illumina HiSeq 2500. The second PCR ran for roughly 6 to 11 cycles and used a J-beta primer mix along with a sample-barcoded 5' primer. A template-switch 5' adaptor carrying 12 random nucleotides introduced a unique molecular identifier onto each TCR beta cDNA molecule. Each sample yielded at least 3 million CDR3-containing paired-end reads. The Mint cDNA synthesis kit, primed by a TRBC-specific oligonucleotide, was used to synthesize first-strand cDNA from all RNA. After uracil-DNA glycosylase treatment, a first 18-cycle PCR used universal primers M1SS and BC2_uni_R on all cDNA. As for how the authors treated the data: For normalization, 1 million high-quality reads were randomly selected from each sample, with every read carrying a distinct molecular identifier. Instead of being binned into consensus sequences, reads with shared molecular identifiers were discarded. MiTCR, run with a Q25 quality threshold and the strictest error-elimination algorithm, handled CDR3 identification, clonotype clustering and error correction. A nonparametric unseen species model with Euler transformation was used to estimate lower-bound total TCR beta diversity. TCRdb redid the processing of the public reads, applying fastp at Q25 and MiXCR, and retained in-frame beta chains. Rows are combined by CDR3 protein, so each entry shows the most common genes and DNA. TCRdb's processing, not the authors', yielded these V and J calls. This sample has around 990,000 distinct CDR3 sequences in its table, and roughly two fifths of those were observed once. Clones ranked in the top ten supply around 14% of the sample.

The source is a man aged 18 to 35 in good health. The specimen sequenced was blood. This sequence uses TRBV30 and TRBJ2-5; tentative D gene TRBD1, with 5 bases matching. The CDR3 protein sequence reads: CAWGAQKYF. The sequenced DNA is TGTGCCTGGGGGGCCCAAAAGTACTTC.